The clone carrying this T cell receptor (beta chain) has only a few counts. Its antigen is as yet unknown. Synthesis of TCR cDNA relied on 5'RACE template switching, which attached a universal primer site and UMIs. TCRdb recomputed calls from the 5' RACE reads with MiXCR, one row per CDR3 protein. The sample lists about 260,000 distinct CDR3 sequences; over 4.5% were seen once. This CDR3 region has 16 residues. CDR1 is LGHNA, CDR2 YSLEER, per germline. Deletions cut 0 bases from V and 11 bases from J, with 20 bases between. The record originates from a study of T cells after yellow fever vaccination. Study-level background: Low-cell-number fractions were prepared with SMART-Seq v4 Ultra Low Input. Points from the study as a whole: Faster peaking, at day 5 versus 15, marked a secondary response that was weaker. The booster saw the reappearance of most primary-vaccination clones (roughly 96% CD4, 88% CD8).

This chain joins TRBV4-3 and TRBJ2-4; D is perhaps TRBD2 (6 bases). Sequencing used CD4+ T cells sorted from PBMCs, obtained on the day of the yellow fever booster vaccination. This clonotype was sampled from a man aged 18 to 35 who received the YFV17D yellow fever vaccine. The CDR3 here is CASSQETGTVGEVQYF. Written as DNA, the CDR3 is TGCGCCAGCAGCCAAGAAACCGGGACCGTTGGGGAGGTTCAGTACTTC.